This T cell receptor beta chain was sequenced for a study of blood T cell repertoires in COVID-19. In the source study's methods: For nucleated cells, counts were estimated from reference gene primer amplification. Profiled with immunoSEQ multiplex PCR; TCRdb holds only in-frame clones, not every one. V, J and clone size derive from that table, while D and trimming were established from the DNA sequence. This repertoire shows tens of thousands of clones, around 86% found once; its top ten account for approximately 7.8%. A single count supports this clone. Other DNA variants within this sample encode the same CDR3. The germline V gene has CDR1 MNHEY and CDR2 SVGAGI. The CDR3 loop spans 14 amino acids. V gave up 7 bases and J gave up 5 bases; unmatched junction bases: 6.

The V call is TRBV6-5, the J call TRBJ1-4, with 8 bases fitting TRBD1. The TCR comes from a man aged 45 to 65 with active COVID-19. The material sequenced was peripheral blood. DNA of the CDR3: TGTGCCAGCACCCGGGACAGGACAAATGAAAAACTGTTTTTT. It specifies CASTRDRTNEKLFF.